The 16 T cell receptor beta chains presented below share a single source sample, sequenced in a study of cytomegalovirus exposure and HLA in healthy donors. TCRdb's copy holds only in-frame clones and misses some; the assay was immunoSEQ multiplex PCR. The table shows about 130,000 clones, with around 92% occurring only once. The sample comprised PBMCs. The source of these receptors is a man in his thirties or forties in good health and CMV-seronegative.

The chain joins TRBV19 to TRBJ2-7; D gene uncertain. The V end lost 1 base, the J end lost 2 bases, and 12 bases lay between the germline ends. CDR3 size: 15 residues. CDR1 is LNHDA and CDR2 is SQIVND in the germline V gene (reference sequence). Written as DNA, the CDR3 is TGTGCCAGTAGTATAGCTCAACAGCCACCCTACGAGCAGTACTTC. It codes for CASSIAQQPPYEQYF.

V usage is TRBV28 and J usage is TRBJ1-1; 7 bases fit TRBD1. Trimming took 8 bases from V and 1 from J; bases not matched to a gene: 7. The CDR3 totals 14 residues. Germline CDR1 and CDR2: MDHEN and SYDVKM. CDR3 sequence: CASGRQGENTEAFF. As DNA, the CDR3 is TGTGCCAGCGGTAGACAGGGAGAGAACACTGAAGCTTTCTTT.

This chain uses TRBV5-4 with TRBJ2-5, with 7 bases lining up with TRBD1. Germline V gene data show CDR1 as SGHNT and CDR2 as YYREEE (reference sequence). V shed 0 bases and J 0 bases; nucleotides not matched to a gene: 2. The CDR3 has 15 residues. CDR3 DNA sequence: TGTGCCAGCAGCTTGGTGGGGACAGACCAAGAGACCCAGTACTTC. This sequence encodes CASSLVGTDQETQYF.

The chain combines TRBV7-6 with TRBJ1-3; TRBD1 might be the D (5 bases). The germline V gene encodes CDR1 SGHVS and CDR2 FNYEAQ. The CDR3 spans 16 residues. V was pared by 5 bases and J by 4 bases, with 18 bases between. The CDR3 loop is CASSNYGGSGGNTIYF. In DNA form, the CDR3 reads TGTGCCAGCAGCAACTACGGGGGATCAGGGGGAAACACCATATATTTT.

This clone has a single count. CDR3 nucleotide sequence: TGTGCCAGCGGTTCGAGGGCGCGAGGTGAAAAACTGTTTTTT. Translating it yields CASGSRARGEKLFF. The chain recombines TRBV28 with TRBJ1-4, with unresolved D. V was cut by 8 bases and J by 7 bases, with 17 bases left in between. Germline V gives CDR1 MDHEN, CDR2 SYDVKM. This CDR3 has 14 residues.

The chain recombines TRBV10-2 with TRBJ1-6; D remains unclear. V was trimmed by 3 bases and J by 7 bases, leaving 10 bases between them. Germline assignment: CDR1 WSHSY and CDR2 SAAADI. CDR3 length equals 14 residues. The CDR3 DNA reads as TGCGCCAGCAGTGAATCCAGACAAAATTCACCCCTCCACTTT. This translates into CASSESRQNSPLHF.

V is TRBV9 and J is TRBJ2-5; TRBD2 aligns across 8 bases. V lost 7 bases to trimming and J lost 5 bases; unmatched junction nucleotides: 7. Germline CDR1 reads SGDLS; CDR2 reads YYNGEE. This CDR3 has 13 residues. The CDR3 DNA sequence: TGTGCCAGCCGTCCTGGCGGGGGGGAGACCCAGTACTTC. Protein product: CASRPGGGETQYF.

The V and J genes are TRBV7-9 and TRBJ1-5; D is possibly TRBD1 (5 bases). This CDR3 region has 14 residues. Germline V gene sequence: CDR1 SEHNR, CDR2 FQNEAQ (reference sequence). The ends were cut back, 3 bases at V and 4 bases at J, with 10 bases in the middle. CDR3 coding DNA: TGTGCCAGCAGCTTTGGGCCAGGGAATCAGCCCCAGCATTTT. Protein: CASSFGPGNQPQHF.

This clone occurred once. The rearrangement uses TRBV13 and TRBJ2-2; 11 bases fit TRBD1. Trimming cost V 6 bases and J 6 bases; bases outside gene matches: 0. The CDR3 totals 13 residues. The germline V gene has CDR1 PRHDT and CDR2 FYEKMQ (reference sequence). The CDR3: CASRDRGPGELFF. In nucleotides, the CDR3 is TGTGCCAGCAGGGACAGGGGGCCCGGGGAGCTGTTTTTT.

The rearrangement joins TRBV7-2 to TRBJ2-5; D gene unclear. The germline CDR1 and CDR2 sequences are SGHTA and FQGNSA. Trimming stripped 5 bases from V and 0 bases from J, with 13 bases between. This CDR3 spans 15 amino acids. The CDR3: CASSRPRPYQETQYF. In DNA form, the CDR3 reads TGTGCCAGCAGCCGTCCCCGTCCGTACCAAGAGACCCAGTACTTC.

The chain recombines TRBV4-1 with TRBJ1-3, with D hard to call. V dropped 0 bases and J dropped 4 bases, with 10 bases sitting between them. CDR3 size: 15 residues. Germline values: CDR1 MGHRA, CDR2 YSYEKL. Here the CDR3 reads CASSQDTRGGNTIYF. The CDR3 DNA follows: TGCGCCAGCAGCCAAGACACCCGGGGAGGAAACACCATATATTTT.

This sequence joins TRBV2 and TRBJ2-7; TRBD1 matches 7 bases. Germline V gene data show CDR1 as SNHLY and CDR2 as FYNNEI. V was pared by 3 bases and J by 6 bases, with 2 bases of the junction left unmatched. This CDR3 comprises 12 residues. The CDR3 DNA reads as TGTGCCAGCAGTGAGACAGGGTCCGAGCAGTACTTC. This sequence encodes CASSETGSEQYF.

The genes are TRBV2 and TRBJ1-5; TRBD1 is a possible D gene (5 bases). Per the germline V gene, CDR1 is SNHLY and CDR2 is FYNNEI. The ends were cut back, 6 bases at V and 11 bases at J, with 11 bases in the middle. The CDR3 has 11 residues. The DNA for the CDR3 is TGTGCCAGCAGGACCATAGGGGCCCAGCATTTT. It is translated as CASRTIGAQHF.

This rearrangement joins TRBV5-4 to TRBJ1-4, with 9 bases that match TRBD1. CDR1 is SGHNT, CDR2 YYREEE, per germline (reference sequence). With V trimmed by 4 bases and J by 8 bases, 6 bases remained unmatched. The CDR3 has 14 amino acids. This CDR3 reads CASSLQGAEEKLFF. CDR3 DNA: TGTGCCAGCAGCCTACAGGGGGCGGAGGAAAAACTGTTTTTT.

The chain couples TRBV28 to TRBJ1-3, with D possibly TRBD1 on 5 matching bases. The V gene's germline CDR1 is MDHEN and CDR2 SYDVKM. V was trimmed by 5 bases and J by 4 bases, leaving 15 bases between them. The CDR3 has 15 residues. CDR3 DNA: TGTGCCAGCAGTGTATACGGGGCGGGAGGAAACACCATATATTTT. This encodes CASSVYGAGGNTIYF.

J is TRBJ2-1 and V is TRBV28; the match to TRBD2 covers 7 bases. This CDR3 comprises 14 residues. Germline values: CDR1 MDHEN, CDR2 SYDVKM. Germline trimming cut 5 bases from V and 10 bases from J; bases unmatched to any gene: 11. Written as DNA, the CDR3 is TGTGCCAGCAGTCAATGGTGGGGGGGAGAGGAGCAGTTCTTC. Its protein is CASSQWWGGEEQFF.